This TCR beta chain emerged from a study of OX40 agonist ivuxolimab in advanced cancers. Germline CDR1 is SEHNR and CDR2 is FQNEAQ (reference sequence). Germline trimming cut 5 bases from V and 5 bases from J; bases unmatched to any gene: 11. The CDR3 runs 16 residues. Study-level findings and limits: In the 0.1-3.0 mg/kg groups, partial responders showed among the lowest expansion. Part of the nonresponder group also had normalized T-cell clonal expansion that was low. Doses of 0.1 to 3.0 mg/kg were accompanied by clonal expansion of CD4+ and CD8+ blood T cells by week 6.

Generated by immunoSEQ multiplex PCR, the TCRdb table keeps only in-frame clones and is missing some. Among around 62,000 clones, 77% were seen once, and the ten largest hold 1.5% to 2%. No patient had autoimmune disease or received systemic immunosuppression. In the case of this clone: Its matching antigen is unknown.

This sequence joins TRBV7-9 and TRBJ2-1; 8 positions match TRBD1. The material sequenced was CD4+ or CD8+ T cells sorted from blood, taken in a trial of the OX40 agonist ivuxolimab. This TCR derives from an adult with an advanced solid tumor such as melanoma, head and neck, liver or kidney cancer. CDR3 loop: CASSPTRQGSNNEQFF. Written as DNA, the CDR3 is TGTGCCAGCAGCCCAACCCGACAGGGGTCCAACAATGAGCAGTTCTTC.